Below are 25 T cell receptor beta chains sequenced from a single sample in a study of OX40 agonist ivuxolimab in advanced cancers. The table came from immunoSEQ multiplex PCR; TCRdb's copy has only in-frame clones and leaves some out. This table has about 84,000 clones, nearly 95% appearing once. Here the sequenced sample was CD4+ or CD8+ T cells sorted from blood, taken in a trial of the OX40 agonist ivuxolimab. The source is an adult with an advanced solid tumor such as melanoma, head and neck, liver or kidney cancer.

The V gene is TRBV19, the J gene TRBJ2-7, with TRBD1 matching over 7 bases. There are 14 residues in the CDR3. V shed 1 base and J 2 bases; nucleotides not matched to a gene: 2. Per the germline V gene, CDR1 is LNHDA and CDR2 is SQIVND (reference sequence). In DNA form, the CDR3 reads TGTGCCAGTAGTATAGCCGGGACAGCCTACGAGCAGTACTTC. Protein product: CASSIAGTAYEQYF.

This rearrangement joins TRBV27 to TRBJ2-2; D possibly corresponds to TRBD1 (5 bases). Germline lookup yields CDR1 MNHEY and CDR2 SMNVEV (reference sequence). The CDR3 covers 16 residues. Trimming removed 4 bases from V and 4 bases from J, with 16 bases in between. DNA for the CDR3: TGTGCCAGCAGTTCCTCCAACAGGCATGCCACCGGGGAGCTGTTTTTT. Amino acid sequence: CASSSSNRHATGELFF.

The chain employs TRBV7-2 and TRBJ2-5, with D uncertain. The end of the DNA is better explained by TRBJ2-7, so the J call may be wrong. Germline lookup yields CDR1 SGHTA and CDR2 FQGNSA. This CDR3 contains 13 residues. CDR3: CASSLFVAYEQYF. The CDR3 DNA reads TGTGCCAGCAGCTTATTTGTGGCTTACGAGCAGTACTTC.

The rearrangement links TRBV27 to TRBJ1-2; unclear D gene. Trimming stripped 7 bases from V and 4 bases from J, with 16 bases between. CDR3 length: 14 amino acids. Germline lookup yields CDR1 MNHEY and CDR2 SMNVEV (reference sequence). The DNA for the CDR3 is TGTGCCAGCACCAGTCCCGGCGCTGGCTATGGCTACACCTTC. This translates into CASTSPGAGYGYTF.

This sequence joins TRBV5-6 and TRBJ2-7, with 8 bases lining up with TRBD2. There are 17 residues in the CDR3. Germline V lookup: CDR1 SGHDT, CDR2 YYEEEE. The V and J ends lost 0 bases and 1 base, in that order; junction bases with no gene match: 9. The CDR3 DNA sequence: TGTGCCAGCAGCTTGGCCAACCGCGGGAGGCGATCCTACGAGCAGTACTTC. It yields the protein CASSLANRGRRSYEQYF.

The CDR3 reads CASSPRDRDPREQYF. CDR3 nucleotide sequence: TGTGCCAGCTCACCACGGGACAGGGATCCGCGCGAGCAGTACTTC. The rearrangement links TRBV18 to TRBJ2-7; the match to TRBD1 covers 9 bases. The V gene's germline CDR1 is KGHSH and CDR2 LQKENI. The length of the CDR3 is 15 residues. Trimming removed 1 base from V and 6 bases from J; junction bases left unmatched: 7.

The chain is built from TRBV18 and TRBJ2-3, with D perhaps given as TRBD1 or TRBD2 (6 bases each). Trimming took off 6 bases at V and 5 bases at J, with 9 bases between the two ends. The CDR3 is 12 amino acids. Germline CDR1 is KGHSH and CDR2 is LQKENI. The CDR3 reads CASSGGGDTQYF. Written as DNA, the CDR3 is TGTGCCAGCTCCGGGGGCGGAGATACGCAGTATTTT.

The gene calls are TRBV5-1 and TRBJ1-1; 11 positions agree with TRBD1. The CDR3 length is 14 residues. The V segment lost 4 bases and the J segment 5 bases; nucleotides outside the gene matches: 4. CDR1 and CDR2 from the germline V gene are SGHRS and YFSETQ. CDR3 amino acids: CASSVGQGATEAFF. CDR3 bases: TGCGCCAGCAGCGTAGGACAGGGGGCGACTGAAGCTTTCTTT.

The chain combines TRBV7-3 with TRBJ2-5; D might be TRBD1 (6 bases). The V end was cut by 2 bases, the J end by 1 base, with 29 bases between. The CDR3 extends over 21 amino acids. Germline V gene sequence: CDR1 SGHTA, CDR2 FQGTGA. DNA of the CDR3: TGTGCCAGCAGCTTACTTCCCAACAGGGATGTTGACGTGGGGGCCCAAGAGACCCAGTACTTC. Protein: CASSLLPNRDVDVGAQETQYF.

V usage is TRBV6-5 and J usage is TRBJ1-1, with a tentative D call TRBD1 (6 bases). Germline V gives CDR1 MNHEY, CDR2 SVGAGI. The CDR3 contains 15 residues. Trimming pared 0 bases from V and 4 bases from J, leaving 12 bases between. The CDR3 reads CASSYSRGGTTEAFF. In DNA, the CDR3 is TGTGCCAGCAGTTACTCGAGGGGGGGTACCACTGAAGCTTTCTTT.

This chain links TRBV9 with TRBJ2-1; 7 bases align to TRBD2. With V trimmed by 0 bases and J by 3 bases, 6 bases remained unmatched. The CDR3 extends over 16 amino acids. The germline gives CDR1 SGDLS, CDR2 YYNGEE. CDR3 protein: CASSVGASGSYNEQFF. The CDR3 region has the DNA TGTGCCAGCAGCGTAGGGGCTAGCGGCAGCTACAATGAGCAGTTCTTC.

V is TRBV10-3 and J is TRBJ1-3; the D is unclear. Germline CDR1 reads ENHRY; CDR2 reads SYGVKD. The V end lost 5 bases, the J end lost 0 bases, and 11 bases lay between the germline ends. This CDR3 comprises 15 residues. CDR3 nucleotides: TGTGCCATCAGTAAGGACGGAAGCTCTGGAAACACCATATATTTT. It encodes CAISKDGSSGNTIYF.

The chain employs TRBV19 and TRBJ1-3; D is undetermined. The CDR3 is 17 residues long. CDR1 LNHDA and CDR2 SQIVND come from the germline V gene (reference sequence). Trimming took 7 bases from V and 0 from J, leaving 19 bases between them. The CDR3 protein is CASTPELLAHSGNTIYF. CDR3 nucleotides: TGTGCCAGTACCCCGGAGCTCCTAGCCCACTCTGGAAACACCATATATTTT.

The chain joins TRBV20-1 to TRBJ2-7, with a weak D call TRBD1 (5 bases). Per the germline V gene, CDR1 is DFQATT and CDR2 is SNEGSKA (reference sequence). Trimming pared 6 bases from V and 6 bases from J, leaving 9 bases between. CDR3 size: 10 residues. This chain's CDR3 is CSAWGGEQYF. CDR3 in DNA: TGCAGTGCCTGGGGCGGCGAGCAGTACTTC.

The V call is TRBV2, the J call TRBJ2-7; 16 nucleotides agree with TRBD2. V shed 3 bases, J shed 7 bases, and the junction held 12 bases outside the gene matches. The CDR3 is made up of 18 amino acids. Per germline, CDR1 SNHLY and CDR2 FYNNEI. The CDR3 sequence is CASSDRGLAGGPRWEQYF. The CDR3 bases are TGTGCCAGCAGTGACCGGGGACTAGCGGGAGGGCCAAGATGGGAGCAGTACTTC.

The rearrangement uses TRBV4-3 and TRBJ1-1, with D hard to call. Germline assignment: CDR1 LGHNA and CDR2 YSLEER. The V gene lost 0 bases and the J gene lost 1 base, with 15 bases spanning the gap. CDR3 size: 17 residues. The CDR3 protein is CASSQERVGTGNTEAFF. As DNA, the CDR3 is TGCGCCAGCAGCCAAGAAAGGGTCGGAACGGGGAACACTGAAGCTTTCTTT.

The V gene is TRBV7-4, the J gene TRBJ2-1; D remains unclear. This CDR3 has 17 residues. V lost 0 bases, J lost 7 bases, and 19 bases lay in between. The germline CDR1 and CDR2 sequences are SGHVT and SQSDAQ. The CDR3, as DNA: TGTGCCAGCAGCTTAGCGCTTTGGCGGATTTGCGAGAATGAGCAGTTCTTC. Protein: CASSLALWRICENEQFF.

The CDR3 coding sequence is TGTGCCAGCAGCGGAGGGACGTACACTGAAGCTTTCTTT. Translation: CASSGGTYTEAFF. This rearrangement joins TRBV5-4 to TRBJ1-1, with D perhaps TRBD1 (5 bases). This CDR3 region has 13 residues. Germline CDR1 and CDR2: SGHNT and YYREEE (reference sequence). Trimming stripped 4 bases from V and 3 bases from J, with 10 bases between.

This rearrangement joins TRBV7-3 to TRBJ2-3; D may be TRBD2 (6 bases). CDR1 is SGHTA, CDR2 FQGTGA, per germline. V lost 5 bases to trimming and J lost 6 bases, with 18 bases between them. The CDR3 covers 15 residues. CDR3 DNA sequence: TGTGCCAGCAGCCTTAGCGGAGCCGGCGGGGATACGCAGTATTTT. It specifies CASSLSGAGGDTQYF.

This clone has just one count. CDR3 amino acids: CSVPADGRGTEAFF. For the CDR3, the DNA is TGCAGCGTCCCCGCGGACGGGCGTGGCACTGAAGCTTTCTTT. The rearrangement joins TRBV29-1 to TRBJ1-1; D is uncertain. V was cut by 6 bases and J by 4 bases, with 18 bases left in between. Per germline, CDR1 SQVTM and CDR2 ANQGSEA. The CDR3 loop spans 14 amino acids.

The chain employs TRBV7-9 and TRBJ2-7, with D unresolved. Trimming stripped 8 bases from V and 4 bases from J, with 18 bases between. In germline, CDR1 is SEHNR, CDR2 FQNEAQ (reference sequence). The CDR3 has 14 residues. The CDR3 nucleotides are TGTGCCAGCCCCCCATCTGGTAGACCATACGAGCAGTACTTC. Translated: CASPPSGRPYEQYF.

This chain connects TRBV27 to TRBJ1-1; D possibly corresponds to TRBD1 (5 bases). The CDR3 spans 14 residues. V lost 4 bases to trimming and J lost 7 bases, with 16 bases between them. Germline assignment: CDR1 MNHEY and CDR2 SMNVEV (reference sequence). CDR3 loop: CASSYDPAGLEAFF. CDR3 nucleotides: TGTGCCAGCAGTTATGATCCGGCAGGGCTTGAAGCTTTCTTT.

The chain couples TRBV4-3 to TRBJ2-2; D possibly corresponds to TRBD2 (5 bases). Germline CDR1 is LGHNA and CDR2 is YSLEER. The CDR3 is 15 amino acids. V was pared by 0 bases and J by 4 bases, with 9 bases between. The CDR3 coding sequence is TGCGCCAGCAGCCAAGACCGGGGTACCACCGGGGAGCTGTTTTTT. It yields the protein CASSQDRGTTGELFF.

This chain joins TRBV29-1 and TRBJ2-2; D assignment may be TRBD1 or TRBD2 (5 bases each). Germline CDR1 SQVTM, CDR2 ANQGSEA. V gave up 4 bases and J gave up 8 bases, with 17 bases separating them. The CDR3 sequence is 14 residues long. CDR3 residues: CSVAELGVGGELFF. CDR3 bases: TGCAGCGTTGCCGAACTAGGGGTCGGTGGGGAGCTGTTTTTT.

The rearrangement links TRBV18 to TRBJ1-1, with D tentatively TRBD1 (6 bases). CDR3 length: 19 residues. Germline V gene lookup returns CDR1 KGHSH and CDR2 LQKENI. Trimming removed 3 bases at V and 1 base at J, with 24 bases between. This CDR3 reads CASSPPTGWGPNENTEAFF. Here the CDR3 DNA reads TGTGCCAGCTCACCGCCGACAGGTTGGGGACCTAATGAGAACACTGAAGCTTTCTTT.